This T cell receptor (beta chain) appears in the sequencing data of a study of blood T cells in healthy people across ages. Findings and limits, study-wide: As naive T cell percentage varied, TCR beta diversity correlated strongly with it. Observed TCR beta diversity per million T cells went down as age went up. This fall followed a roughly linear course with age.

Through a sample-barcoded 5' primer and a J-beta primer mix, a second PCR was run for roughly 7 to 11 cycles. Researchers report that a template-switch adaptor with 12 random nucleotides tagged each cDNA molecule. TCRdb redid the calling of the 5' RACE reads with MiXCR, one entry per CDR3 protein. Among roughly 800,000 distinct CDR3 sequences listed, roughly 50% were seen once. Comments on this clonotype: Antigen: not known. At one end, the junction sequence differs from germline, possibly due to a read error.

Per individual sample, total RNA of at least 5.5 micrograms was extracted. The receptor comes from a man aged 25-45 years in good health. The sample comprised blood.

This chain's CDR3 is CAGSVHPSNEQFF. DNA of the CDR3: TGTGCCGGCAGCGTACACCCTAGCAATGAGCAGTTCTTC. This sequence joins TRBV9 and TRBJ2-1; D uncertain. The germline gives CDR1 SGDLS, CDR2 YYNGEE. The CDR3 covers 13 residues.